A single TCR beta chain is shown here with its context. The source of the sample is a study of blood T cell repertoires in COVID-19. Study at large: Italy, Spain and the United States were the sources of the convalescent and acute COVID-19 samples. Nucleic acid was either cDNA or gDNA, and it came from T cells, B-cell-depleted T cells, or PBMCs.

In the authors' workflow: It was from reference gene primer amplification that nucleated cell counts were estimated. Libraries were prepared by immunoSEQ multiplex PCR; TCRdb keeps only in-frame clonotypes and omits some of them. Clone size and V and J calls were adopted from that table, with D and trimming inferred from the DNA. There are around 260,000 clones in the sample; 80% to 90% occur only once, and roughly a tenth lies in the top ten. The clonotype was recovered from a woman in her 70s with COVID-19, enrolled during active disease. Sequencing input: peripheral blood.

The CDR3 DNA reads as TGTGCCAGCAGTTTAGAATACAAAGTCACCAACTATGGCTACACCTTC. Translation: CASSLEYKVTNYGYTF. The chain carries TRBV28 and TRBJ1-2; no clear D. Germline V gene data show CDR1 as MDHEN and CDR2 as SYDVKM. The germline V and J ends were trimmed by 2 bases and 2 bases, with 15 bases remaining between them. The CDR3 covers 16 residues.